Listed below are T cell receptor beta chains from one sample, sequenced in a study of shared clonotypes between healthy human individuals. Repertoires were generated with immunoSEQ multiplex PCR, while TCRdb's copy carries only in-frame clones and drops some. The sample has more than 2 million clones, around 95% seen once; the top ten hold 1.5% to 2%. Source material: naive CD8+ T cells from PBMCs. These receptors all stem from a man between 18 and 29 years old in good health. Some clones in this sample may be carry-over from other donors' samples. Each CDR3 is given with its conserved first and last residue. The D gene is left open where the match is weak. Clone size is given for some rows only: seen once, a few or many times, or a class if the clone is expanded.

V gene,clone size,J gene,D gene,CDR3 protein,CDR3 DNA
TRBV27,once,TRBJ1-6,TRBD1,CASSSDRDLVSLHF,TGTGCCAGCAGCTCGGACAGGGACCTAGTGTCCCTCCACTTT
TRBV2,-,TRBJ2-2,-,CASSDWDIRVGELFF,TGTGCCAGCAGTGATTGGGACATCCGCGTCGGGGAGCTGTTTTTT
TRBV28,-,TRBJ1-5,-,CASSFNPVRAQPQHF,TGTGCCAGCAGTTTTAATCCAGTTCGGGCTCAGCCCCAGCATTTT
TRBV5-5,-,TRBJ1-5,-,CASSPHIGNQPQHF,TGTGCCAGCAGCCCGCACATCGGCAATCAGCCCCAGCATTTT
TRBV7-9,-,TRBJ2-7,TRBD1,CASSLGQGASVEQYF,TGTGCCAGCAGCTTAGGACAGGGAGCGTCGGTCGAGCAGTACTTC
TRBV25-1,-,TRBJ2-7,TRBD1,CASSVTGESYEQYF,TGTGCCAGCAGTGTTACAGGGGAATCCTACGAGCAGTACTTC
TRBV27,-,TRBJ2-1,-,CASSSHVDEQFF,TGTGCCAGCAGTTCCCACGTCGATGAGCAGTTCTTC
TRBV4-3,once,TRBJ2-3,-,CASSQDRWAARTDTQYF,TGCGCCAGCAGCCAAGATAGGTGGGCGGCTAGGACAGATACGCAGTATTTT
TRBV5-4,-,TRBJ2-1,TRBD2,CASSFQAGPGSNEQFF,TGTGCCAGCAGCTTTCAAGCGGGACCGGGCAGCAATGAGCAGTTCTTC
TRBV30,-,TRBJ2-7,-,CAWYEVQGRWYF,TGTGCCTGGTACGAGGTACAGGGGAGGTGGTACTTC
TRBV7-9,once,TRBJ2-3,TRBD1,CASSKGGVDTQYF,TGTGCCAGCAGCAAAGGGGGCGTAGATACGCAGTATTTT
TRBV9,-,TRBJ2-7,-,CASSGGTKTYEQYF,TGTGCCAGCAGCGGGGGGACAAAAACCTACGAGCAGTACTTC
TRBV25-1,-,TRBJ2-7,-,CASSEYYGNSYEQYF,TGTGCCAGCAGTGAATACTACGGGAACTCCTACGAGCAGTACTTC
TRBV9,-,TRBJ2-3,-,CASSALLTGGDTQYF,TGTGCCAGCAGCGCCCTCCTGACTGGAGGAGATACGCAGTATTTT
TRBV9,-,TRBJ1-3,-,CASSVAGAGNTIYF,TGTGCCAGCAGCGTAGCGGGAGCTGGAAACACCATATATTTT
TRBV9,-,TRBJ2-2,TRBD2,CASSVESGMVRELFF,TGTGCCAGCAGCGTAGAAAGCGGGATGGTCCGGGAGCTGTTTTTT
TRBV13,-,TRBJ2-2,-,CASSLGRSANTGELFF,TGTGCCAGCAGCTTAGGCCGGAGTGCGAACACCGGGGAGCTGTTTTTT
TRBV27,once,TRBJ2-5,TRBD2,CASSLAAVAGGETQYF,TGTGCCAGCAGTCTGGCTGCGGTAGCGGGAGGAGAGACCCAGTACTTC
TRBV27,-,TRBJ2-2,TRBD2,CASRGAWTSGRAHTGELFF,TGTGCCAGCAGGGGGGCCTGGACTAGCGGGAGGGCCCACACCGGGGAGCTGTTTTTT
TRBV27,-,TRBJ2-7,-,CASSVRGPYEQYF,TGTGCCAGCAGTGTCCGGGGACCCTACGAGCAGTACTTC
TRBV5-1,-,TRBJ2-3,TRBD2,CASSLQGLAGGTDTQYF,TGCGCCAGCAGCTTACAGGGACTAGCGGGAGGAACAGATACGCAGTATTTT
TRBV5-1,-,TRBJ2-1,-,CASSLRSGSYNEQFF,TGCGCCAGCAGCCTCCGGAGTGGTAGCTACAATGAGCAGTTCTTC
TRBV5-1,-,TRBJ2-3,-,CASSPTHPILDTQYF,TGCGCCAGCAGCCCTACCCATCCGATCCTAGATACGCAGTATTTT
TRBV6-5,-,TRBJ2-7,-,CASSLDSLYEQYF,TGTGCCAGCAGCCTCGACAGTCTCTACGAGCAGTACTTC
TRBV6-5,-,TRBJ1-1,-,CASSLAGNTEAFF,TGTGCCAGCAGTTTGGCAGGGAACACTGAAGCTTTCTTT
TRBV6-5,-,TRBJ2-1,TRBD2,CASSLAGGPNEQFF,TGTGCCAGCAGCCTAGCGGGAGGTCCTAATGAGCAGTTCTTC
TRBV10-3,-,TRBJ1-2,-,CAISDLAGEYGYTF,TGTGCCATCAGTGATTTGGCAGGGGAGTATGGCTACACCTTC
TRBV27,-,TRBJ2-2,-,CASSLASGELFF,TGTGCCAGCAGTTTAGCTTCCGGGGAGCTGTTTTTT
TRBV27,-,TRBJ2-7,-,CASSLMVGTYEQYF,TGTGCCAGCAGTCTAATGGTGGGGACCTACGAGCAGTACTTC
TRBV9,-,TRBJ2-1,TRBD2,CASSVLAGSHLNSYNEQFF,TGTGCCAGCAGCGTTCTAGCGGGCAGTCATTTAAACTCCTACAATGAGCAGTTCTTC
TRBV7-2,-,TRBJ2-5,TRBD2,CASSPLLAGVSETQYF,TGTGCCAGCAGCCCCCTCCTAGCGGGAGTGTCAGAGACCCAGTACTTC
TRBV18,-,TRBJ2-2,-,CASSPAATGLGGELFF,TGTGCCAGCTCACCGGCGGCGACAGGTTTGGGCGGGGAGCTGTTTTTT
TRBV7-8,-,TRBJ2-7,-,CASSPSVRPSLLSYEQYF,TGTGCCAGCAGCCCCTCGGTCCGTCCTTCGCTACTATCCTACGAGCAGTACTTC
TRBV7-2,-,TRBJ2-5,-,CASSLPTTRRETQYF,TGTGCCAGCAGCTTACCGACCACTAGGCGGGAGACCCAGTACTTC
TRBV27,-,TRBJ1-6,-,CASSWSSYNSPLHF,TGTGCCAGCAGTTGGAGCTCCTATAATTCACCCCTCCACTTT
TRBV10-3,-,TRBJ2-2,-,CAISVGTVEPGGELFF,TGTGCCATCAGTGTAGGGACCGTAGAACCGGGCGGGGAGCTGTTTTTT
TRBV7-3,-,TRBJ2-7,-,CASSPIREQYF,TGTGCCAGCAGCCCAATAAGGGAGCAGTACTTC
TRBV5-4,-,TRBJ2-7,-,CASSLVGTGNYEQYF,TGTGCCAGCAGCTTGGTCGGTACAGGAAACTACGAGCAGTACTTC
TRBV7-9,-,TRBJ2-2,-,CASQGTRGSGELFF,TGTGCCAGCCAGGGGACACGAGGTTCCGGGGAGCTGTTTTTT
TRBV27,-,TRBJ2-3,TRBD2,CASSQVFVAGVVDTQYF,TGTGCCAGCAGCCAAGTATTCGTTGCGGGAGTTGTGGATACGCAGTATTTT
TRBV13,-,TRBJ2-7,TRBD1,CASMGQGAYEQYF,TGTGCCAGCATGGGACAGGGGGCTTACGAGCAGTACTTC
TRBV27,-,TRBJ2-1,-,CASSPREFYNEQFF,TGTGCCAGCTCCCCCAGGGAATTCTACAATGAGCAGTTCTTC
TRBV7-9,-,TRBJ1-1,-,CASSLATTEAFF,TGTGCCAGCAGCTTAGCAACCACTGAAGCTTTCTTT
TRBV11-2,-,TRBJ2-4,TRBD1,CASSKQGSKNIQYF,TGTGCCAGCAGCAAACAGGGGTCCAAAAACATTCAGTACTTC
TRBV27,-,TRBJ2-7,-,CASSPRQAGAYEQYF,TGTGCCAGCAGTCCGCGACAGGCGGGAGCCTACGAGCAGTACTTC
TRBV7-8,-,TRBJ2-1,-,CASSLAGRGNEQFF,TGTGCCAGCAGCTTAGCGGGTAGGGGCAATGAGCAGTTCTTC
TRBV4-1,-,TRBJ2-7,-,CASSQVSRDWSREQYF,TGCGCCAGCAGCCAAGTTAGCCGGGACTGGAGCCGCGAGCAGTACTTC
TRBV5-6,once,TRBJ2-5,-,CASSLGLRYQETQYF,TGTGCCAGCAGCCTGGGACTGAGGTACCAAGAGACCCAGTACTTC
TRBV11-2,once,TRBJ1-2,-,CASSLGSYYGYTF,TGTGCCAGCAGCTTAGGCAGCTACTATGGCTACACCTTC